Listed below are T cell receptor beta chains from one sample, sequenced in a study of cytomegalovirus exposure and HLA in healthy donors. The table came from immunoSEQ multiplex PCR; TCRdb's copy has only in-frame clones and leaves some out. The data contain 200,000 to 250,000 clones, around four fifths of them singletons. The sequencing input was PBMCs. The receptors here all came from a woman aged 60 to 75 in good health and CMV-seropositive. The CDR3 runs from the conserved cysteine through the conserved F or W. The D gene is left open where the match is weak. Only part of the rows carry a size: once, few, many, or a class if the clone is expanded.

j_call: TRBJ2-4
cdr3_length: 17
v_call: TRBV18
d_call: TRBD2
clone_size: NA
cdr3_aa: CASSPWGSGESKNIQYF
cdr3_nt: TGTGCCAGCTCACCATGGGGTAGCGGGGAATCCAAAAACATTCAGTACTTC

j_call: TRBJ2-7
cdr3_length: 13
v_call: TRBV18
d_call: NA
clone_size: few
cdr3_aa: CASSLRQAYEQYF
cdr3_nt: TGTGCCAGCTCCCTGAGACAGGCCTACGAGCAGTACTTC

j_call: TRBJ2-7
cdr3_length: 13
v_call: TRBV7-6
d_call: TRBD2
clone_size: NA
cdr3_aa: CASSPVLPGGQYF
cdr3_nt: TGTGCCAGCAGCCCCGTTCTGCCGGGGGGGCAGTACTTC

j_call: TRBJ2-2
cdr3_length: 16
v_call: TRBV19
d_call: TRBD2
clone_size: NA
cdr3_aa: CASHIGLAGASGELFF
cdr3_nt: TGTGCCAGCCACATTGGACTAGCGGGAGCATCCGGGGAGCTGTTTTTT

j_call: TRBJ1-1
cdr3_length: 13
v_call: TRBV5-4
d_call: NA
clone_size: NA
cdr3_aa: CASSREVNTEAFF
cdr3_nt: TGTGCCAGCAGCAGGGAGGTTAACACTGAAGCTTTCTTT

j_call: TRBJ1-5
cdr3_length: 13
v_call: TRBV28
d_call: NA
clone_size: NA
cdr3_aa: CASRQGIHQPQHF
cdr3_nt: TGTGCCAGCAGGCAGGGCATTCATCAGCCCCAGCATTTT

j_call: TRBJ2-5
cdr3_length: 15
v_call: TRBV5-4
d_call: TRBD2
clone_size: NA
cdr3_aa: CASSLKLAGQETQYF
cdr3_nt: TGTGCCAGCAGCTTGAAACTAGCGGGTCAAGAGACCCAGTACTTC

j_call: TRBJ1-5
cdr3_length: 20
v_call: TRBV6-1
d_call: TRBD1
clone_size: NA
cdr3_aa: CASSEGLGGRTTYSNQPQHF
cdr3_nt: TGTGCCAGCAGTGAAGGGTTAGGGGGCCGGACGACCTATAGCAATCAGCCCCAGCATTTT

j_call: TRBJ2-7
cdr3_length: 16
v_call: TRBV9
d_call: NA
clone_size: NA
cdr3_aa: CASSARFERLREEQYF
cdr3_nt: TGTGCCAGCAGCGCTAGGTTCGAGCGTCTCCGTGAAGAGCAGTACTTC

j_call: TRBJ2-7
cdr3_length: 15
v_call: TRBV15
d_call: NA
clone_size: NA
cdr3_aa: CATSRGGGKRHEQYF
cdr3_nt: TGTGCCACCAGCAGAGGTGGCGGGAAACGCCACGAGCAGTACTTC

j_call: TRBJ1-1
cdr3_length: 12
v_call: TRBV7-9
d_call: NA
clone_size: NA
cdr3_aa: CAGRRGNTEAFF
cdr3_nt: TGTGCCGGTAGAAGGGGGAACACTGAAGCTTTCTTT

j_call: TRBJ2-7
cdr3_length: 15
v_call: TRBV30
d_call: TRBD1
clone_size: NA
cdr3_aa: CAWSVRQGALYEQYF
cdr3_nt: TGTGCCTGGAGTGTACGGCAGGGGGCGTTGTACGAGCAGTACTTC

j_call: TRBJ2-1
cdr3_length: 16
v_call: TRBV10-1
d_call: TRBD1
clone_size: NA
cdr3_aa: CASSSPTGVDLVGQFF
cdr3_nt: TGCGCCAGCAGTTCTCCGACAGGGGTAGATCTCGTTGGGCAGTTCTTC

j_call: TRBJ2-3
cdr3_length: 16
v_call: TRBV4-3
d_call: TRBD2
clone_size: once
cdr3_aa: CASSQDLGGGVAGQYF
cdr3_nt: TGCGCCAGCAGCCAAGATCTTGGCGGGGGGGTGGCCGGGCAGTATTTT

j_call: TRBJ1-5
cdr3_length: 17
v_call: TRBV21-1
d_call: NA
clone_size: few
cdr3_aa: CASSKDETGWVNQPQHF
cdr3_nt: TGTGCCAGCAGCAAAGATGAGACAGGGTGGGTGAATCAGCCCCAGCATTTT

j_call: TRBJ2-7
cdr3_length: 13
v_call: TRBV6-1
d_call: TRBD2
clone_size: NA
cdr3_aa: CASEITLAGEQYF
cdr3_nt: TGTGCCAGCGAAATAACGCTAGCGGGTGAGCAGTACTTC

j_call: TRBJ2-2
cdr3_length: 19
v_call: TRBV7-8
d_call: TRBD2
clone_size: NA
cdr3_aa: CASSFTGLAGGPSTGELFF
cdr3_nt: TGTGCCAGCAGCTTTACGGGACTAGCGGGAGGGCCTTCCACCGGGGAGCTGTTTTTT

j_call: TRBJ2-3
cdr3_length: 15
v_call: TRBV5-1
d_call: TRBD2
clone_size: few
cdr3_aa: CASSLRGGVPDTQYF
cdr3_nt: TGCGCCAGCAGCTTAAGGGGAGGGGTCCCAGATACGCAGTATTTT

j_call: TRBJ1-1
cdr3_length: 14
v_call: TRBV7-2
d_call: NA
clone_size: NA
cdr3_aa: CASSLGGMATEAFF
cdr3_nt: TGTGCCAGCAGCTTAGGAGGGATGGCCACTGAAGCTTTCTTT

j_call: TRBJ2-7
cdr3_length: 15
v_call: TRBV28
d_call: TRBD1
clone_size: NA
cdr3_aa: CASSTPGQGAPEQYF
cdr3_nt: TGTGCCAGCAGTACTCCGGGACAGGGGGCCCCCGAGCAGTACTTC

j_call: TRBJ2-6
cdr3_length: 15
v_call: TRBV6-1
d_call: NA
clone_size: NA
cdr3_aa: CASSKPGSGANVLTF
cdr3_nt: TGTGCCAGCAGTAAACCAGGGTCTGGGGCCAACGTCCTGACTTTC

j_call: TRBJ1-6
cdr3_length: 15
v_call: TRBV7-8
d_call: TRBD1
clone_size: NA
cdr3_aa: CASSQRRQGNSPFHF
cdr3_nt: TGTGCCAGCAGCCAAAGACGACAGGGTAATTCACCCTTCCACTTT

j_call: TRBJ2-1
cdr3_length: 14
v_call: TRBV7-9
d_call: NA
clone_size: NA
cdr3_aa: CAIGGGPHIGEQFF
cdr3_nt: TGTGCCATCGGAGGGGGCCCCCACATCGGTGAGCAGTTCTTC

j_call: TRBJ2-7
cdr3_length: 14
v_call: TRBV6-5
d_call: TRBD2
clone_size: NA
cdr3_aa: CASSYSSGSYEQYF
cdr3_nt: TGTGCCAGCAGTTACTCTAGCGGGAGCTACGAGCAGTACTTC

j_call: TRBJ2-3
cdr3_length: 18
v_call: TRBV7-9
d_call: TRBD2
clone_size: NA
cdr3_aa: CASSLSSSGRASADTQYF
cdr3_nt: TGTGCCAGCAGCTTATCTTCTAGCGGGAGAGCCTCCGCAGATACGCAGTATTTT

j_call: TRBJ2-2
cdr3_length: 20
v_call: TRBV5-1
d_call: TRBD2
clone_size: NA
cdr3_aa: CASSPGSPGLAGMNTGELFF
cdr3_nt: TGCGCCAGCAGCCCAGGGAGTCCGGGACTAGCGGGAATGAACACCGGGGAGCTGTTTTTT

j_call: TRBJ2-7
cdr3_length: 17
v_call: TRBV4-3
d_call: TRBD1
clone_size: NA
cdr3_aa: CASSQDFGKDRAHEQYF
cdr3_nt: TGCGCCAGCAGCCAAGATTTTGGGAAGGACAGGGCCCACGAGCAGTACTTC

j_call: TRBJ2-5
cdr3_length: 17
v_call: TRBV4-1
d_call: TRBD2
clone_size: NA
cdr3_aa: CASSQPGTSSWGETQYF
cdr3_nt: TGCGCCAGCAGCCAGCCCGGGACTAGCTCGTGGGGGGAGACCCAGTACTTC

j_call: TRBJ1-2
cdr3_length: 13
v_call: TRBV6-5
d_call: TRBD1
clone_size: NA
cdr3_aa: CASRLPDRDGYTF
cdr3_nt: TGTGCCAGCAGATTACCGGACAGGGATGGCTACACCTTC

j_call: TRBJ2-5
cdr3_length: 13
v_call: TRBV4-1
d_call: NA
clone_size: NA
cdr3_aa: CASSQGQVETQYF
cdr3_nt: TGCGCCAGCAGCCAAGGACAGGTGGAGACCCAGTACTTC

j_call: TRBJ1-6
cdr3_length: 15
v_call: TRBV5-1
d_call: TRBD1
clone_size: NA
cdr3_aa: CASSPTTGESTPLHF
cdr3_nt: TGCGCCAGCAGCCCAACCACAGGGGAATCGACACCCCTCCACTTT

j_call: TRBJ2-2
cdr3_length: 16
v_call: TRBV5-1
d_call: NA
clone_size: NA
cdr3_aa: CASSLAWQGNTGELFF
cdr3_nt: TGCGCCAGCAGCTTGGCCTGGCAGGGGAACACCGGGGAGCTGTTTTTT

j_call: TRBJ2-3
cdr3_length: 16
v_call: TRBV6-4
d_call: TRBD1
clone_size: few
cdr3_aa: CASSPAGTGVTDTQYF
cdr3_nt: TGTGCCAGCAGTCCTGCGGGGACAGGGGTAACAGATACGCAGTATTTT

j_call: TRBJ1-2
cdr3_length: 15
v_call: TRBV11-2
d_call: TRBD1
clone_size: NA
cdr3_aa: CASSGGTGTNYGYTF
cdr3_nt: TGTGCCAGCAGCGGCGGGACAGGGACTAACTATGGCTACACCTTC

j_call: TRBJ1-4
cdr3_length: 15
v_call: TRBV7-6
d_call: TRBD1
clone_size: NA
cdr3_aa: CASSLADRPNEKLFF
cdr3_nt: TGTGCCAGCAGCTTAGCGGACAGGCCGAATGAAAAACTGTTTTTT

j_call: TRBJ1-3
cdr3_length: 18
v_call: TRBV27
d_call: NA
clone_size: NA
cdr3_aa: CASRPQSIDRRSGNTIYF
cdr3_nt: TGTGCCAGCAGACCTCAATCCATAGACAGACGCTCTGGAAACACCATATATTTT

j_call: TRBJ1-3
cdr3_length: 15
v_call: TRBV5-1
d_call: TRBD1
clone_size: NA
cdr3_aa: CASSLGTGAGNTIYF
cdr3_nt: TGCGCCAGCAGCTTAGGGACAGGGGCTGGAAACACCATATATTTT